This TCR beta chain derives from a study of metastatic and nonmetastatic thyroid tumors. Study conclusions and caveats: Patients with malignant thyroid tumors reportedly had significantly higher TCR beta diversity than those with benign nodules, in blood and tumor.

Notes on this clone: Its antigen is not identified.

No patient received treatment before thyroid surgery. In the original analysis: It was from CDR3 differences across clinicopathological groups that a distant-metastasis classifier for papillary thyroid cancer was built. TCRdb reanalyzed the PCR reads with MiXCR. The authors' filters were not applied to this entry. Altogether about 12,000 clones are present, approximately 23% being singletons, with the ten largest covering approximately 12%. Germline CDR1 SGHRS, CDR2 YFSETQ. Trimming left V 2 bases short and J 0 bases short, with 12 bases between. The CDR3 spans 15 residues. J is TRBJ2-7 and V is TRBV5-1; the D gene could be TRBD1 or TRBD2 (5 bases each). The sequencing input was adjacent normal tissue. The sequence was obtained from a female donor with papillary thyroid cancer or a benign thyroid nodule (not recorded which). Some clones in this sample may be carry-over from other donors' samples. CDR3 DNA sequence: TGCGCCAGCAGCTTCGGGACGCTCAGCTCCTACGAGCAGTACTTC. Residues: CASSFGTLSSYEQYF.